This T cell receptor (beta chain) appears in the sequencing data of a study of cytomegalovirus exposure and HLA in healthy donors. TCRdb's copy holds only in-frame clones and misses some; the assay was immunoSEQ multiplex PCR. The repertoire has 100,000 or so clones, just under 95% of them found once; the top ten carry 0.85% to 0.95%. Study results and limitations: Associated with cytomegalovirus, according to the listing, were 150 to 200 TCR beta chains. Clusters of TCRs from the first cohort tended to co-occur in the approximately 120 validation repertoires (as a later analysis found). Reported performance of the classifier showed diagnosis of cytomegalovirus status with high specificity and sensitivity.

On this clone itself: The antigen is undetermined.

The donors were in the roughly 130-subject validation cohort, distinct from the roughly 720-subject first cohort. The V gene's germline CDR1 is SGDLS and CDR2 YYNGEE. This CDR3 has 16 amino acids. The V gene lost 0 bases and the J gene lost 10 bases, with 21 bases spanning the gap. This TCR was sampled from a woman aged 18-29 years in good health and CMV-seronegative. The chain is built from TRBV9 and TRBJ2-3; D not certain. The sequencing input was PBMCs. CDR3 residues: CASSVGLDPRQTAQYF. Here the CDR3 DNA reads TGTGCCAGCAGCGTAGGTCTAGACCCTCGGCAGACGGCGCAGTATTTT. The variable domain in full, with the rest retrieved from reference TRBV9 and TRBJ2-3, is DSGVTQTPKHLITATGQRVTLRCSPRSGDLSVYWYQQSLDQGLQFLIQYYNGEERAKGNILERFSAQQFPDLHSELNLSSLELGDSALYFCASSVGLDPRQTAQYFGPGTRLTVL.